The clone carrying this T cell receptor (beta chain) was seen many times. Axillary draining lymph nodes of breast cancer patients supplied the node samples. Germline V gene lookup returns CDR1 KGHDR and CDR2 SFDVKD. CDR3 size: 17 residues. Trimming took 1 base from V and 7 from J; bases not matched to a gene: 7. This record belongs to a study of breast tumors, draining lymph nodes, adjacent tissues. TCRdb independently ran MiXCR on the multiplex PCR reads; one entry per CDR3 protein. Among roughly 100,000 distinct CDR3 sequences, about 31% were seen once, and the ten largest hold approximately 5.3%. Sequenced input: axillary lymph node tissue. This chain connects TRBV24-1 to TRBJ2-1; the match to TRBD2 covers 12 bases. This sequence originates from a female donor with breast cancer. Some clones in this sample may be carry-over from other donors' samples. The DNA for the CDR3 is TGTGCCACCAGTGATTTCCTAGCGGGAGGGCCTAAAAATGAGCAGTTCTTC. This gives the protein CATSDFLAGGPKNEQFF.